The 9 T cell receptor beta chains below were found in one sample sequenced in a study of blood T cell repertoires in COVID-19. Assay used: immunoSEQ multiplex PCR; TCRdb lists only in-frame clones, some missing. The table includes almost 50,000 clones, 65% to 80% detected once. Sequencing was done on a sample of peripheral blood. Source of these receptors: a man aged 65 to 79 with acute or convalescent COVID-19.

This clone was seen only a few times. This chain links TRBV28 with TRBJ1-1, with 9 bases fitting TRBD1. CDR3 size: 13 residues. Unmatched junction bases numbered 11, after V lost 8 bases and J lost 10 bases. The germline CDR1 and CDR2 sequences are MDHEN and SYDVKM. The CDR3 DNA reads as TGTGCCAGCCGGCCGGGACAGGGAAGTTCAGCTTTCTTT. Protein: CASRPGQGSSAFF.

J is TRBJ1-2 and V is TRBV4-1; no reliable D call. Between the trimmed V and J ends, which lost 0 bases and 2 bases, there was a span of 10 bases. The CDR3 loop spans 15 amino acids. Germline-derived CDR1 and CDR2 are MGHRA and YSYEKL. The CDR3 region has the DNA TGCGCCAGCAGCCAAGAGGTTCGGAGAAACTATGGCTACACCTTC. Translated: CASSQEVRRNYGYTF.

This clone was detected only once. In nucleotides, the CDR3 is TGTGCCAGCAGCTTAGTCGCGGGAGGGGCAGATACGCAGTATTTT. Its protein is CASSLVAGGADTQYF. V usage is TRBV7-2 and J usage is TRBJ2-3; TRBD2 matches at 9 bases. The J segment lost 4 bases and the V segment lost 1 base, leaving 3 bases of the junction unmatched. Germline values: CDR1 SGHTA, CDR2 FQGNSA. The CDR3 extends over 15 amino acids. The whole variable domain, filled in from reference TRBV7-2 and TRBJ2-3, reads GAGVSQSPSNKVTEKGKDVELRCDPISGHTALYWYRQSLGQGLEFLIYFQGNSAPDKSGLPSDRFSAERTGGSVSTLTIQRTQQEDSAVYLCASSLVAGGADTQYFGPGTRLTVL.

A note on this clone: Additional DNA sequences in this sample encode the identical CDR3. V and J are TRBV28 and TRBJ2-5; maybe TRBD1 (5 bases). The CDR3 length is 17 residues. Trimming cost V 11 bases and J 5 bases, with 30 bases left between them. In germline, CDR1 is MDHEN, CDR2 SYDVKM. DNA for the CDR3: TGTGCCTTCGGCAAGCAGGGCCCTATGGCCCGACGGGAGACCCAGTACTTC. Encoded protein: CAFGKQGPMARRETQYF.

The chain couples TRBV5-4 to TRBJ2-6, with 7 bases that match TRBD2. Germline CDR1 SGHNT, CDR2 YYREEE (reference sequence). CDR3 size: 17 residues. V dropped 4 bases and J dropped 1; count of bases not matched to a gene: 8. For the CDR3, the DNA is TGTGCCAGCAGCGCCCGGGGAGGGCTGTCTGGGGCCAACGTCCTGACTTTC. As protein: CASSARGGLSGANVLTF.

This chain's CDR3 is CAIGQGGETQYF. The CDR3 bases are TGTGCGATCGGACAGGGAGGGGAGACCCAGTACTTC. The genes are TRBV30 and TRBJ2-5; D might be TRBD1 (8 bases). This CDR3 has 12 amino acids. Germline V gene lookup returns CDR1 GTSNPN and CDR2 SVGIG (reference sequence).

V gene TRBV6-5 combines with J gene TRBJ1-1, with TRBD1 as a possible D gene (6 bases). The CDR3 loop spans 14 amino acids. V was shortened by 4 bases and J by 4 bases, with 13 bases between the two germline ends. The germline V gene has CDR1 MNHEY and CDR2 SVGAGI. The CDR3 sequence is CASSFDRRSTEAFF. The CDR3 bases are TGTGCCAGCAGTTTCGACAGGAGGAGCACTGAAGCTTTCTTT.

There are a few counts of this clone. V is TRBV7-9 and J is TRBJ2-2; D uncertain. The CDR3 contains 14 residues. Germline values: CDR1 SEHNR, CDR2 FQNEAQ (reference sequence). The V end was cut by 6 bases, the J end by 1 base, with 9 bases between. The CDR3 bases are TGTGCCAGCAGGCCGCCGGGGAACACCGGGGAGCTGTTTTTT. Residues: CASRPPGNTGELFF.

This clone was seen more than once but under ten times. The CDR3 nucleotides read TGTGCCAGCACGATTTTGGGGGGAGGTTCACCCCTCCACTTT. Encoded protein: CASTILGGGSPLHF. This sequence joins TRBV5-4 and TRBJ1-6; perhaps TRBD1 as D (5 bases). The CDR3 is made up of 14 amino acids. From germline, CDR1 is SGHNT and CDR2 YYREEE (reference sequence). V was shortened by 6 bases and J by 9 bases, with 16 bases between the two germline ends. The variable domain in full, with the rest retrieved from reference TRBV5-4 and TRBJ1-6, is ETGVTQSPTHLIKTRGQQVTLRCSSQSGHNTVSWYQQALGQGPQFIFQYYREEENGRGNFPPRFSGLQFPNYSSELNVNALELDDSALYLCASTILGGGSPLHFGNGTRLTVT.